This T cell receptor beta chain emerged from a study of PD-L1 blockade in urothelial cancer. With 4 bases removed from V and 3 bases from J, the gap between germline ends came to 12 bases. Germline V CDR1 and CDR2: MDHEN, SYDVKM. The CDR3 contains 14 residues. Some clones are missing from TCRdb's copy, which holds only in-frame ones; the method was immunoSEQ multiplex PCR. The table records 95,000 to 100,000 clones, 87% of them present only once. The time point was: pretreatment peripheral blood. The chain combines TRBV28 with TRBJ1-1, with TRBD1 as a possible D gene (5 bases). The sample was PBMCs, taken around atezolizumab (anti-PD-L1) treatment. The TCR sequence derives from a man aged 55-75 years with urothelial cancer. In DNA form, the CDR3 reads TGTGCCAGCAGTTCCCAGGGCTCTTACACTGAAGCTTTCTTT. This sequence encodes CASSSQGSYTEAFF.